Listed here are 28 T cell receptor beta chains from one sample, sequenced in a study of cytomegalovirus exposure and HLA in healthy donors. This PCR relied on a set of 60 Vbeta primers and 13 Jbeta primers. The protocol was immunoSEQ multiplex PCR, while the TCRdb copy is restricted to in-frame clones and leaves out a portion. The sample includes fewer than 150,000 clones, over 70% seen only once; the top ten take roughly 4.7%. Sample: PBMCs. The source is a male donor in good health and CMV-seronegative.

The V and J genes are TRBV2 and TRBJ2-7; 8 bases fit TRBD1. V was clipped by 4 bases and J by 0 bases; unmatched bases: 5. The CDR3 is made up of 15 amino acids. Germline V gene lookup returns CDR1 SNHLY and CDR2 FYNNEI. In DNA form, the CDR3 reads TGTGCCAGCAGTGCGACAGGGGAAGGCTCCTACGAGCAGTACTTC. Translating it yields CASSATGEGSYEQYF.

V and J are TRBV6-1 and TRBJ1-2; D perhaps matches TRBD1 (5 bases). This CDR3 comprises 15 residues. The V end lost 4 bases, the J end lost 5 bases, and 17 bases lay between the germline ends. Germline lookup yields CDR1 MNHNS and CDR2 SASEGT. The CDR3 protein is CASSGQSAGLYGYTF. The CDR3 DNA is TGTGCCAGCAGTGGACAGTCGGCAGGGCTGTATGGCTACACCTTC.

The chain carries TRBV5-4 and TRBJ2-3; D not certain. Trimming removed 4 bases from V and 2 bases from J, with 14 bases in between. The CDR3 has 15 residues. Germline V lookup: CDR1 SGHNT, CDR2 YYREEE (reference sequence). DNA for the CDR3: TGTGCCAGCAGCCAAGATCCCACACCCACAGATACGCAGTATTTT. This encodes CASSQDPTPTDTQYF.

The rearrangement uses TRBV5-1 and TRBJ2-2; 8 bases agree with TRBD1. This CDR3 comprises 14 residues. The germline V gene encodes CDR1 SGHRS and CDR2 YFSETQ. Trimming removed 4 bases from V and 6 bases from J; junction bases left unmatched: 5. CDR3 amino acids: CASSATTGAGELFF. In DNA, the CDR3 is TGCGCCAGCAGCGCGACGACAGGGGCCGGGGAGCTGTTTTTT.

This clone was seen a handful of times. V is TRBV18 and J is TRBJ1-5; D might be TRBD1 (5 bases). CDR1 and CDR2 from the germline V gene are KGHSH and LQKENI. V shed 3 bases and J shed 4 bases, with 19 bases lying between them. CDR3 length: 17 amino acids. The CDR3 DNA sequence: TGTGCCAGCTCACCGGTGCGGGGGGAGGGATTAAATCAGCCCCAGCATTTT. Protein: CASSPVRGEGLNQPQHF.

This clone has just a few counts. The rearrangement uses TRBV6-4 and TRBJ1-1; D is possibly TRBD1 (5 bases). There are 13 residues in the CDR3. In germline, CDR1 is MRHNA, CDR2 SNTAGT. V dropped 9 bases and J dropped 0 bases, with 11 bases sitting between them. The CDR3 bases are TGTGCCAGGGCCCGACAGATGAACACTGAAGCTTTCTTT. Translation gives CARARQMNTEAFF.

Only one count was recorded for this clone. The chain carries TRBV4-3 and TRBJ1-5; 8 nucleotides agree with TRBD1. Germline V gene sequence: CDR1 LGHNA, CDR2 YSLEER. V was pared by 0 bases and J by 1 base, with 14 bases of the junction left unmatched. CDR3 length: 20 amino acids. The CDR3 DNA reads TGCGCCAGCAGCCAAGAGGTAGTCGGACAGGGCCTAACGAGCAATCAGCCCCAGCATTTT. Translation: CASSQEVVGQGLTSNQPQHF.

This chain links TRBV27 with TRBJ1-5, with 9 bases fitting TRBD1. CDR3 size: 14 residues. CDR1 and CDR2 (germline): MNHEY, SMNVEV (reference sequence). The V segment lost 6 bases and the J segment 4 bases; nucleotides outside the gene matches: 4. CDR3 sequence reads: CASSRDRDNQPQHF. The CDR3 DNA reads as TGTGCCAGCAGCAGGGACAGGGATAATCAGCCCCAGCATTTT.

DNA of the CDR3: TGCGCCAGCAGCCGGGGGGGTTCGGGGGGCACCGGGGAGCTGTTTTTT. Encoded protein: CASSRGGSGGTGELFF. V and J are TRBV4-3 and TRBJ2-2; TRBD2 matches at 7 bases. With 4 bases clipped from V and 4 bases from J, the junction kept 9 bases outside the gene matches. The CDR3 contains 16 residues. Germline lookup yields CDR1 LGHNA and CDR2 YSLEER.

Only a few counts were recorded for this clone. The rearrangement joins TRBV7-9 to TRBJ1-6, with unresolved D. The CDR3 has 17 amino acids. V lost 1 base and J 3 bases, leaving 13 bases between the germline ends. Germline loops: CDR1 SEHNR, CDR2 FQNEAQ (reference sequence). In DNA, the CDR3 is TGTGCCAGCAGCTTAGTAAATCGGGGAGTCTATAATTCACCCCTCCACTTT. Translating it yields CASSLVNRGVYNSPLHF.

The J gene is TRBJ1-1, the V gene TRBV11-2, with D possibly TRBD1 on 5 matching bases. V was shortened by 3 bases and J by 3 bases, with 8 bases between the two germline ends. There are 13 residues in the CDR3. Per germline, CDR1 SGHAT and CDR2 FQNNGV. The CDR3 DNA reads as TGTGCCAGCAGCTTGGACACTTACACTGAAGCTTTCTTT. Its translation is CASSLDTYTEAFF.

The chain carries TRBV4-1 and TRBJ2-2, with 7 bases fitting TRBD1. Germline lookup yields CDR1 MGHRA and CDR2 YSYEKL. The CDR3 consists of 15 residues. V shed 4 bases, J shed 4 bases, and the junction held 6 bases outside the gene matches. The CDR3 loop reads CASSPTGTGTGELFF. The CDR3 bases are TGCGCCAGCAGCCCGACAGGGACGGGCACCGGGGAGCTGTTTTTT.

This rearrangement joins TRBV5-1 to TRBJ2-2; 8 bases are shared with TRBD1. Germline lookup yields CDR1 SGHRS and CDR2 YFSETQ. Trimming cost V 3 bases and J 6 bases; bases outside gene matches: 4. This CDR3 region has 14 residues. The chain's CDR3 is CASSYRTGSGELFF. DNA for the CDR3: TGCGCCAGCAGCTACCGGACAGGGTCCGGGGAGCTGTTTTTT.

CDR3 sequence: CASSQDLSGEAFF. The CDR3 DNA sequence: TGCGCCAGCAGCCAAGATCTGTCGGGTGAGGCTTTCTTT. The rearrangement uses TRBV4-3 and TRBJ1-1; the D is unclear. Germline V gene sequence: CDR1 LGHNA, CDR2 YSLEER. Trimming took 0 bases from V and 11 from J, leaving 13 bases between them. The CDR3 loop spans 13 amino acids.

The J gene is TRBJ1-6, the V gene TRBV6-5; no clear D. Germline-derived CDR1 and CDR2 are MNHEY and SVGAGI. This CDR3 has 13 residues. Trimming shortened V by 7 bases and J by 10 bases, and 14 bases separated the two germline ends. The CDR3 DNA reads TGTGCCAGCAAGGTGGCGGTCTACTCACCCCTCCACTTT. Encoded protein: CASKVAVYSPLHF.

The V call is TRBV7-6, the J call TRBJ2-7; possibly TRBD1 for D (6 bases). The germline CDR1 and CDR2 sequences are SGHVS and FNYEAQ. V was clipped by 5 bases and J by 3 bases, with 17 bases between them. The CDR3 runs 15 residues. DNA for the CDR3: TGTGCCAGCAGCGCCTCACAGGGTTTACACTACGAGCAGTACTTC. It is translated as CASSASQGLHYEQYF.

The chain recombines TRBV5-1 with TRBJ2-1, with D hard to call. Germline loops: CDR1 SGHRS, CDR2 YFSETQ. The CDR3 has 13 amino acids. Trimming took off 4 bases at V and 5 bases at J, with 10 bases between the two ends. The CDR3 DNA is TGCGCCAGCAGCCCCTTTCCCCACAATGAGCAGTTCTTC. Its translation: CASSPFPHNEQFF.

The rearrangement joins TRBV6-4 to TRBJ2-7; 12 bases match TRBD2. CDR1 is MRHNA and CDR2 is SNTAGT in the germline V gene. This CDR3 region has 15 residues. Losses at the gene ends were 3 bases for V and 3 bases for J; bases not matched to a gene: 3. The CDR3 coding sequence is TGTGCCAGCAGTGAACTAGCGGGGGGACACTACGAGCAGTACTTC. Translated: CASSELAGGHYEQYF.

The chain links TRBV5-1 to TRBJ2-1; 7 bases map to TRBD1. The CDR3 has 14 residues. Germline loops: CDR1 SGHRS, CDR2 YFSETQ. V lost 0 bases and J lost 10; bases outside the gene matches: 7. The CDR3 bases are TGCGCCAGCAGCTTGGGACAGGGTGGAGACGAGCAGTTCTTC. It specifies CASSLGQGGDEQFF.

The chain carries TRBV29-1 and TRBJ1-1; no reliable D call. This CDR3 region has 13 residues. Germline CDR1 and CDR2: SQVTM and ANQGSEA. V lost 1 base and J lost 3, with 9 bases in between. CDR3 sequence reads: CSVEVSVDTEAFF. DNA of the CDR3: TGCAGCGTTGAAGTTTCGGTGGACACTGAAGCTTTCTTT.

The chain employs TRBV4-3 and TRBJ1-5, with no clear D. The CDR3 has 15 residues. CDR1 and CDR2 from the germline V gene are LGHNA and YSLEER. V was shortened by 0 bases and J by 5 bases, with 11 bases between the two germline ends. The CDR3 sequence: CASSQERFAYQPQHF. The DNA of the CDR3 is TGCGCCAGCAGCCAAGAGCGGTTTGCGTATCAGCCCCAGCATTTT.

This chain connects TRBV6-5 to TRBJ1-1; no definite D call. CDR1 and CDR2 (germline): MNHEY, SVGAGI. This CDR3 is 13 amino acids long. Trimming removed 6 bases from V and 0 bases from J, with 8 bases in between. The DNA for the CDR3 is TGTGCCAGCAGCAGAAACATGAACACTGAAGCTTTCTTT. Residues: CASSRNMNTEAFF.

V gene TRBV9 combines with J gene TRBJ2-7, with 7 bases fitting TRBD1. CDR3 length equals 14 residues. V trimming: 2 bases; J trimming: 5 bases; junction bases outside the gene matches: 7. Germline V gene sequence: CDR1 SGDLS, CDR2 YYNGEE. The CDR3 region has the DNA TGTGCCAGCAGCGTCGGACAGGCCAGAAACGAGCAGTACTTC. Its protein product is CASSVGQARNEQYF.

This clone was counted between two and nine times. The V call is TRBV6-5, the J call TRBJ2-5, with 9 bases lining up with TRBD1. Germline-derived CDR1 and CDR2 are MNHEY and SVGAGI. This CDR3 spans 14 amino acids. V gave up 4 bases and J gave up 6 bases; unmatched junction bases: 6. CDR3 sequence: CASSSTGGKKTQYF. The DNA of the CDR3 is TGTGCCAGCAGTTCGACAGGGGGGAAAAAGACCCAGTACTTC.

V usage is TRBV28 and J usage is TRBJ1-5; no clear D gene. This CDR3 is 15 amino acids long. V was shortened by 8 bases and J by 0 bases, with 14 bases between the two germline ends. From germline, CDR1 is MDHEN and CDR2 SYDVKM. CDR3 in amino acids: CASLLGVYSNQPQHF. Here the CDR3 DNA reads TGTGCCAGCTTACTAGGAGTTTATAGCAATCAGCCCCAGCATTTT.

The chain uses TRBV9 and TRBJ2-4; D gene unclear. Trimming pared 4 bases from V and 15 bases from J, leaving 17 bases between. CDR1 and CDR2 (germline): SGDLS, YYNGEE. The CDR3 covers 12 residues. CDR3 DNA: TGTGCCAGCAGCTCCCTCGCTGGGCCTTTGTACTTC. This gives the protein CASSSLAGPLYF.

This sequence joins TRBV7-9 and TRBJ1-2, with D possibly matching TRBD1 (5 bases). CDR3 size: 14 residues. V lost 2 bases and J 8 bases, leaving 15 bases between the germline ends. The germline V gene has CDR1 SEHNR and CDR2 FQNEAQ (reference sequence). The CDR3 DNA is TGTGCCAGCAGCTTATTCAGGGTAGCAAGAGGCTACACCTTC. It specifies CASSLFRVARGYTF.

The chain links TRBV19 to TRBJ1-2, with D perhaps TRBD1 (5 bases). Per germline, CDR1 LNHDA and CDR2 SQIVND (reference sequence). V was shortened by 3 bases and J by 2 bases, with 10 bases between the two germline ends. The CDR3 is 14 residues long. The CDR3: CASSIGAGNYGYTF. CDR3 in DNA: TGTGCCAGTAGTATCGGGGCGGGGAACTATGGCTACACCTTC. The full variable domain, with the rest looked up from reference TRBV19 and TRBJ1-2, is DGGITQSPKYLFRKEGQNVTLSCEQNLNHDAMYWYRQDPGQGLRLIYYSQIVNDFQKGDIAEGYSVSREKKESFPLTVTSAQKNPTAFYLCASSIGAGNYGYTFGSGTRLTVV.